This T cell receptor (beta chain) is drawn from a study of T cells in localized non-small cell lung cancer. General study findings and limits: The study found T cell clonality highest in uninvolved adjacent lung, above tumor. Median around 60 top-100 tumor clones were shared with paired adjacent lung.

Germline V lookup: CDR1 SEHNR, CDR2 FQNEAQ (reference sequence). The CDR3 contains 14 residues. V lost 3 bases to trimming and J lost 4 bases, with 12 bases between them. About this clone itself: The antigen is not known.

Clones were read by immunoSEQ multiplex PCR, and TCRdb kept only the in-frame ones, dropping some. Here the sample spans 75,000 to 95,000 clones, around 80% being singletons. Specimen: PBMCs, collected before any cancer treatment. This receptor was taken from a man aged 35 to 69 with stage II squamous cell lung carcinoma. V is TRBV7-9 and J is TRBJ1-2; TRBD1 might be the D (6 bases). CDR3 protein: CASSFSGVAYGYTF. Written as DNA, the CDR3 is TGTGCCAGCAGCTTCTCAGGGGTCGCCTATGGCTACACCTTC.